This T cell receptor beta chain was captured in a study of T cell repertoires in cytomegalovirus infection. The overall study: Use of recently identified HLA-C-restricted and well-studied HLA-B-restricted CMV epitopes was part of the study. Both a matching HLA type and CMV infection were indicated by public TCR beta signatures. Study-level results: The ex vivo response showed dominance by HLA-C-restricted CMV-specific TCR beta clonotypes. Cumulative frequency of public TCR beta families picked out carriers of CMV plus the relevant HLA.

Trimming left V 1 base short and J 6 bases short, with 19 bases between. CDR3 length equals 17 residues. In germline, CDR1 is SGHVS, CDR2 FNYEAQ. TCRdb fed the reads into MiXCR, producing one record per CDR3 protein. The sample shows 830,000 or so distinct CDR3 sequences, about 31% of them seen only once. Regarding this clonotype: Its specificity is unknown.

This chain uses TRBV7-6 with TRBJ1-5; TRBD1 is a possible D gene (5 bases). The sample here was cultured CD8+ T cells from PBMCs, taken from culture after CMV antigen stimulation. This TCR was sampled from a human donor in good health (CMV status not recorded). Some clones in this sample may be carry-over from other donors' samples. CDR3 nucleotide sequence: TGTGCCAGCAGCTTAGGTGGTGTGGGCCCAGGGAGTCAGCCCCAGCATTTT. The encoded protein is CASSLGGVGPGSQPQHF.